The TCR beta chain under discussion was sequenced for a study of T-cell memory formation after mild COVID-19. Findings of the study overall: Some responding clones appeared in pre-infection memory, suggesting cross-reactive memory joined. Among contracting clones, CD4+ were mainly CM/EM and CD8+ enriched in EMRA.

CDR1 is SGHTA, CDR2 FQGNSA, per germline. V shed 2 bases and J shed 7 bases, with 7 bases lying between them. The CDR3 is 12 residues long. Only a few counts were recorded for this clonotype. Its target is unknown. Sample barcodes and UMIs were carried by the TCR alpha and TCR beta cDNA libraries that 5'RACE generated with constant-segment primers. One entry per CDR3 protein results from TCRdb running MiXCR on the 5' RACE reads. The table includes roughly 58,000 distinct CDR3 sequences, roughly 9.5% detected once. The sequence was obtained from a man between 18 and 35 years old who had mild COVID-19 (a few samples of this study predate the infection). Cell type and time point are not known. The genes are TRBV7-2 and TRBJ2-3; D remains ambiguous. Sample: PBMCs or a T cell subset sorted from them (not recorded which). In DNA, the CDR3 is TGTGCCAGCAGCTTATGGGCAAATACGCAGTATTTT. Protein sequence: CASSLWANTQYF.